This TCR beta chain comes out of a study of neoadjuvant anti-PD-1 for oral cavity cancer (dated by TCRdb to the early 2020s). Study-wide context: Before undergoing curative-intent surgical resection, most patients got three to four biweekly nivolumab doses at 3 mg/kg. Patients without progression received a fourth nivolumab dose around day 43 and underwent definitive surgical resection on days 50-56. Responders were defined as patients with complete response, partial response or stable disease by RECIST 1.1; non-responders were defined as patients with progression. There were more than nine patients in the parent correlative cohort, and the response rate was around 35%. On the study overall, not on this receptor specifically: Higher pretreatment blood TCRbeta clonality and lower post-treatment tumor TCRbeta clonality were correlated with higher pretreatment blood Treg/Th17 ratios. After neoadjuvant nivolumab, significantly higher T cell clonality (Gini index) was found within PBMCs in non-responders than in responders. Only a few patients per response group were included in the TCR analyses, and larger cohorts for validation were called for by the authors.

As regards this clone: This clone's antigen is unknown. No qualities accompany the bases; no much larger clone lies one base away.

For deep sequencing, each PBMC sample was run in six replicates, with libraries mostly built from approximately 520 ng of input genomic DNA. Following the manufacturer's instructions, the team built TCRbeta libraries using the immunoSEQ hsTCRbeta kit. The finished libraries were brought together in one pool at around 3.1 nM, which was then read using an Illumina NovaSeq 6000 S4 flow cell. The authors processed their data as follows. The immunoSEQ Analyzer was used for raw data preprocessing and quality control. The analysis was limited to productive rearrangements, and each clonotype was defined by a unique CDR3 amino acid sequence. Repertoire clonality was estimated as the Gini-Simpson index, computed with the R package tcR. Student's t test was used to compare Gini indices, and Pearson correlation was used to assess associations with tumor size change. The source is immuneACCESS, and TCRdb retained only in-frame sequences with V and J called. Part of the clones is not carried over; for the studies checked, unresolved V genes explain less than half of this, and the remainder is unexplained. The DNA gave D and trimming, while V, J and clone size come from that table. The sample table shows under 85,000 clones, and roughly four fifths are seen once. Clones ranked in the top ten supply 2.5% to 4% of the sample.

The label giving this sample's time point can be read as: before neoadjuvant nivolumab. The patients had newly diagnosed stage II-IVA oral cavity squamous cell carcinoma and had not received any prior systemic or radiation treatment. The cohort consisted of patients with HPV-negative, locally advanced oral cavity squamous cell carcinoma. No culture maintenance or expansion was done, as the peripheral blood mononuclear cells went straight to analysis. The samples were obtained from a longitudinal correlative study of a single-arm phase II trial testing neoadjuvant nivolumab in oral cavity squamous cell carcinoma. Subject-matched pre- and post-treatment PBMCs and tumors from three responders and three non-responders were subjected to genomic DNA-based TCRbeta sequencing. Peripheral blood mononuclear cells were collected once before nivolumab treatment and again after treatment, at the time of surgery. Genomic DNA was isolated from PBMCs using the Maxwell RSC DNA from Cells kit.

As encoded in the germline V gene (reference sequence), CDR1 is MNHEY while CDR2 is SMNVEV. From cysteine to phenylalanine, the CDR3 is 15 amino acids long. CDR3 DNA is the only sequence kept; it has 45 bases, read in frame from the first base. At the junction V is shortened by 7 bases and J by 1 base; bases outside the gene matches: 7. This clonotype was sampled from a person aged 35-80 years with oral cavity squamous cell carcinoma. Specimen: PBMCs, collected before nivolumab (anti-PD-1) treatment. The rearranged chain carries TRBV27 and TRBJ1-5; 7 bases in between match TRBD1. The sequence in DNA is TGTGCCAGCAACCCAGGGACAGACAGCAATCAGCCCCAGCATTTT. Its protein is CASNPGTDSNQPQHF.